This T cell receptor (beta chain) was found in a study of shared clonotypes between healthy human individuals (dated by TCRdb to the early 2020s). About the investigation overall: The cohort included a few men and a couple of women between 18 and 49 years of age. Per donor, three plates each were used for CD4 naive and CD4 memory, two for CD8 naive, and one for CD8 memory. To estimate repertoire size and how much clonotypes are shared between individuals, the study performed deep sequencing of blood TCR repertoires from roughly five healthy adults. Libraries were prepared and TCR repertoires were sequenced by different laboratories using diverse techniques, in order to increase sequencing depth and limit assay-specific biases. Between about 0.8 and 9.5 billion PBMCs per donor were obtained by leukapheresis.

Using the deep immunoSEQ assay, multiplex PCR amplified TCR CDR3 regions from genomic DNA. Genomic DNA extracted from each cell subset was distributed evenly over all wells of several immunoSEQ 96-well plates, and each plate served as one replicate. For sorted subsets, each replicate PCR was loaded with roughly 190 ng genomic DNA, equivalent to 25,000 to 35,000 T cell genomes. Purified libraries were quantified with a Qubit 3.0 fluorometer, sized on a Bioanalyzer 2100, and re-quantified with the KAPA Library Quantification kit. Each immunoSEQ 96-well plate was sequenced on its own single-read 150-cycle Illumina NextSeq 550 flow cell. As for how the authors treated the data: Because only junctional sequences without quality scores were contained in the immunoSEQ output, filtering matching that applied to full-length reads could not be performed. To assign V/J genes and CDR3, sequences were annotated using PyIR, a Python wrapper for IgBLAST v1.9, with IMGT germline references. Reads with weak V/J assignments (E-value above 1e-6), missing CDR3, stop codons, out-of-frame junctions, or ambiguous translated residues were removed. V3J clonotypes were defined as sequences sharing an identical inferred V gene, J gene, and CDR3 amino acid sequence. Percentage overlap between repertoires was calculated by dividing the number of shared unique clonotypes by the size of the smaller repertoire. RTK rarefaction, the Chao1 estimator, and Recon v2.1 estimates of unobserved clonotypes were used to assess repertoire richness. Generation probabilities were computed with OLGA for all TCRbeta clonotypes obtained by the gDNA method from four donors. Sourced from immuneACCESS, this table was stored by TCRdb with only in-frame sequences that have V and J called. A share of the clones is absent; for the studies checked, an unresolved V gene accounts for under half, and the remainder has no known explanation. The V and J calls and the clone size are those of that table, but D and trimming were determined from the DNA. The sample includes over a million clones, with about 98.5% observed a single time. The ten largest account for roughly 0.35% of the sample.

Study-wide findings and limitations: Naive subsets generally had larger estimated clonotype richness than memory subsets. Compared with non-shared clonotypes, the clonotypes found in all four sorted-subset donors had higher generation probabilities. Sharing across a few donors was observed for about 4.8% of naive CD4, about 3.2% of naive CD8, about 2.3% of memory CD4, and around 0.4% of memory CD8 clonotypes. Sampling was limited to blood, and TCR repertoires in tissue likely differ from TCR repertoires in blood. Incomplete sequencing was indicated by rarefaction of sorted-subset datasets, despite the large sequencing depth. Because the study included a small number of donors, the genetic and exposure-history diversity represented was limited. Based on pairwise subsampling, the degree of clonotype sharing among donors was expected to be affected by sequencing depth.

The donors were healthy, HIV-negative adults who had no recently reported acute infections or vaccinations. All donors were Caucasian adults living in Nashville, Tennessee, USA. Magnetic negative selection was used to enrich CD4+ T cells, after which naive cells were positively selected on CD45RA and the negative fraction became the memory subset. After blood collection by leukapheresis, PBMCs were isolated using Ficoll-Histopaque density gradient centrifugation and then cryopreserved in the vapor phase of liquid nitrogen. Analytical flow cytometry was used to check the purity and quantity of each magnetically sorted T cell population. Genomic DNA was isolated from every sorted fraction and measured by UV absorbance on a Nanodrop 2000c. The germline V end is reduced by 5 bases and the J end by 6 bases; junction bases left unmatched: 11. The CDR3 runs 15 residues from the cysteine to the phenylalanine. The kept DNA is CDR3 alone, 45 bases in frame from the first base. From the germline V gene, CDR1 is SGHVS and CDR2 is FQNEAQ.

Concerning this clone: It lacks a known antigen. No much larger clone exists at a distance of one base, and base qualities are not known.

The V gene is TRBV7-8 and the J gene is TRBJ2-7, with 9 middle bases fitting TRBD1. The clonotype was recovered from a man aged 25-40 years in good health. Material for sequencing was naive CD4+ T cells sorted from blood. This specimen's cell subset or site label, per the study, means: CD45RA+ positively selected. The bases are TGTGCCAGCAGCACCCCGAGACAGGGGGTCGCCGAGCAGTACTTC. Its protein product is CASSTPRQGVAEQYF.